This T cell receptor beta chain was profiled in a study of blood T cell repertoires in COVID-19. Study-level background: In each case, the material was cDNA or gDNA derived from T cells, B-cell-depleted T cells, or PBMCs.

Per germline, CDR1 SGHAT and CDR2 FQNNGV. The length of the CDR3 is 15 residues. With 5 bases removed from V and 8 bases from J, the gap between germline ends came to 19 bases. The table came from immunoSEQ multiplex PCR; TCRdb's copy has only in-frame clones and leaves some out. The sample lists over 300,000 clones, almost 90% occurring once. The sequenced sample consisted of peripheral blood. The receptor comes from a man aged 18-30 years with active or convalescent COVID-19. The chain joins TRBV11-2 to TRBJ1-3; D is uncertain. The CDR3 spells CASSPRTRTWDTIYF. CDR3 sequence (DNA): TGTGCCAGCAGCCCAAGGACCAGGACTTGGGACACCATATATTTT.